The clone carrying this T cell receptor (beta chain) showed up just once. The antigen is undetermined. The germline CDR1 and CDR2 sequences are SGDLS and YYNGEE. This CDR3 is built from 14 residues. The germline V and J ends were trimmed by 4 bases and 4 bases, with 14 bases remaining between them. This entry comes from a study of T cell responses to AZD1222 COVID-19 vaccine. Study observations and caveats: Across the whole spike, CD4 TCRs peaked at regions 160-218 and 743-854.

The repertoire was sequenced with immunoSEQ multiplex PCR; TCRdb's copy has only in-frame clones and lacks some. The sample carries 100,000 to 140,000 clones, roughly nine tenths recorded once. Sequenced here: peripheral blood, sampled on day 0 of AZD1222 vaccination. The chain has TRBV9 and TRBJ1-1; D is unclear. The receptor was isolated from an adult in good health. The CDR3 coding sequence is TGTGCCAGCAGCCCCACAGTACGGGGCACTGAAGCTTTCTTT. Translation: CASSPTVRGTEAFF. The complete variable domain, with remaining parts taken from reference TRBV9 and TRBJ1-1, reads DSGVTQTPKHLITATGQRVTLRCSPRSGDLSVYWYQQSLDQGLQFLIQYYNGEERAKGNILERFSAQQFPDLHSELNLSSLELGDSALYFCASSPTVRGTEAFFGQGTRLTVV.